A selection of T cell receptor beta chains follows, all from one sample in a study of blood T cell repertoires in COVID-19. Generated by immunoSEQ multiplex PCR, the TCRdb table keeps only in-frame clones and is missing some. Of 110,000 or so clones listed, roughly nine tenths are singletons. Sequenced sample: peripheral blood. The receptors were sampled from a man aged 65 to 79 who had recovered from COVID-19. Each CDR3 is given with its conserved first and last residue. The D gene is left open where the match is weak. Size tells how often a clone was seen (once, few, many) or the class of an expanded clone, and some rows leave it out.

D: TRBD1; V: TRBV19; J: TRBJ1-3; size: -; DNA: TGTGCCAGCGGGACAGGGAAGCTGGAGGGGACCATATATTTT; CDR3: CASGTGKLEGTIYF
D: -; V: TRBV24-1; J: TRBJ2-5; size: -; DNA: TGTGCCACCAGTGATCCTCGGGACTCCCTCGGAGTTGGGACCCAGTACTTC; CDR3: CATSDPRDSLGVGTQYF
D: -; V: TRBV27; J: TRBJ2-1; size: -; DNA: TGTGCCAGCAGTTTATCGATACTAGTCCCTGAGCAGTTCTTC; CDR3: CASSLSILVPEQFF
D: -; V: TRBV5-5; J: TRBJ2-1; size: -; DNA: TGTGCCAGCAGCCAAGGACTGGGGAGCTCCTACAATGAGCAGTTCTTC; CDR3: CASSQGLGSSYNEQFF
D: TRBD2; V: TRBV3-1/TRBV3-2; J: TRBJ2-5; size: -; DNA: TGTGCCAGCAGCCAAGGGATTAGCGGGGGCAAGGGGGAGACCCAGTACTTC; CDR3: CASSQGISGGKGETQYF
D: -; V: TRBV7-2; J: TRBJ1-1; size: -; DNA: TGTGCCAGCAGCTTAGACAGGAACACTGAAGCTTTCTTT; CDR3: CASSLDRNTEAFF
D: -; V: TRBV7-2; J: TRBJ2-7; size: -; DNA: TGTGCCAGCAGCCTAGCCAGGGTAACCTACGAGCAGTACTTC; CDR3: CASSLARVTYEQYF
D: TRBD1; V: TRBV7-8; J: TRBJ2-7; size: -; DNA: TGTGCCAGCACCCGACAGGGCCACGAGCAGTACTTC; CDR3: CASTRQGHEQYF
D: TRBD1; V: TRBV6-5; J: TRBJ1-3; size: -; DNA: TGTGCCAGCAGTTACGGGACAGGGGAAGCCACCATATATTTT; CDR3: CASSYGTGEATIYF
D: TRBD1; V: TRBV6-5; J: TRBJ2-7; size: -; DNA: TGTGCCAGCAGTTACTCGACAGGGCCCTACGAGCAGTACTTC; CDR3: CASSYSTGPYEQYF
D: -; V: TRBV30; J: TRBJ2-6; size: -; DNA: TGTGCCTGGAGTGGACAGGAAGGTCGCAGGGCCAACGTCCTGACTTTC; CDR3: CAWSGQEGRRANVLTF
D: -; V: TRBV15; J: TRBJ2-2; size: -; DNA: TGTGCAACTAGGGTCACCGGGGAGCTGTTTTTT; CDR3: CATRVTGELFF
D: -; V: TRBV5-1; J: TRBJ1-2; size: -; DNA: TGCGCCAGCAGCGTCGGAGGGGAAGGCTACACCTTC; CDR3: CASSVGGEGYTF
D: TRBD1; V: TRBV5-1; J: TRBJ1-1; size: -; DNA: TGCGCCAGCAGCATACAGGGGGTATTCACTGAAGCTTTCTTT; CDR3: CASSIQGVFTEAFF
D: -; V: TRBV11-1; J: TRBJ2-5; size: once; DNA: TGTGCCAGCAGCGCCTCCCGGTACCAAGAGACCCAGTACTTC; CDR3: CASSASRYQETQYF
D: TRBD2; V: TRBV29-1; J: TRBJ2-1; size: -; DNA: TGCAGCGTTGTACTAGCGGGAGGGGGTACCTACAATGAGCAGTTCTTC; CDR3: CSVVLAGGGTYNEQFF
D: TRBD2; V: TRBV19; J: TRBJ2-1; size: -; DNA: TGTGCCAGTAGTATGAACAGCCCAGCGGGGGAGCAGTTCTTC; CDR3: CASSMNSPAGEQFF
D: TRBD1; V: TRBV28; J: TRBJ1-1; size: -; DNA: TGTGCCAGCAGTTCCGGACAGGGAGACACTGAAGCTTTCTTT; CDR3: CASSSGQGDTEAFF
D: TRBD1; V: TRBV4-2; J: TRBJ2-7; size: -; DNA: TGTGCCAGCAGCCAAGTCGGGACAGGCGGATCCGGCGAGCAGTACTTC; CDR3: CASSQVGTGGSGEQYF
D: TRBD1; V: TRBV29-1; J: TRBJ2-7; size: -; DNA: TGCAGCGTTACTGGGACAGGGATTTCCTACGAGCAGTACTTC; CDR3: CSVTGTGISYEQYF
D: TRBD2; V: TRBV4-1; J: TRBJ2-7; size: -; DNA: TGCGCCAGCAGCCTTTCCCGGACTAGTTACGAGCAGTACTTC; CDR3: CASSLSRTSYEQYF
D: -; V: TRBV4-1; J: TRBJ1-6; size: -; DNA: TGCGCCAGCAGCCAAGTCGGGAATTCACCCCTCCACTTT; CDR3: CASSQVGNSPLHF
D: -; V: TRBV18; J: TRBJ2-2; size: -; DNA: TGTGCCAGCTCACCTACCCCCCCGGACACGAACACCGGGGAGCTGTTTTTT; CDR3: CASSPTPPDTNTGELFF
D: -; V: TRBV7-2; J: TRBJ1-5; size: -; DNA: TGTGCCAGCAGCCCCCGAGGGCTCAATCAGCCCCAGCATTTT; CDR3: CASSPRGLNQPQHF
D: TRBD2; V: TRBV18; J: TRBJ2-7; size: once; DNA: TGTGCCAGCTCACCCAGCGGGAGGGTCTACGAGCAGTACTTC; CDR3: CASSPSGRVYEQYF
D: -; V: TRBV28; J: TRBJ2-2; size: -; DNA: TGTGCCAGCAGTTTAGGTTCTCAGGGAAAGACCGGGGAGCTGTTTTTT; CDR3: CASSLGSQGKTGELFF
D: -; V: TRBV18; J: TRBJ1-3; size: -; DNA: TGTGCCAGCTCACCAGATCGAGGGGGTACCATATATTTT; CDR3: CASSPDRGGTIYF
D: TRBD2; V: TRBV9; J: TRBJ2-1; size: -; DNA: TGTGCCAGCAGTGTACTCGGACTAGCCAATGAGCAGTTCTTC; CDR3: CASSVLGLANEQFF
D: -; V: TRBV7-9; J: TRBJ1-5; size: few; DNA: TGTGCCAGCAGCTCAAATACAGGGCTCCCCAATCAGCCCCAGCATTTT; CDR3: CASSSNTGLPNQPQHF
D: -; V: TRBV6-5; J: TRBJ1-1; size: -; DNA: TGTGCCAGCAGTTACAAAGCAAACGTGATCACTGAAGCTTTCTTT; CDR3: CASSYKANVITEAFF
D: -; V: TRBV5-1; J: TRBJ1-1; size: -; DNA: TGCGCCAGCAGCTCTTCCCTACAGGGGAACACTGAAGCTTTCTTT; CDR3: CASSSSLQGNTEAFF
D: -; V: TRBV5-6; J: TRBJ1-1; size: -; DNA: TGTGCCAGCAGTTACAGGGCGGGTGAAGCTTTCTTT; CDR3: CASSYRAGEAFF
D: TRBD1; V: TRBV4-1; J: TRBJ2-7; size: once; DNA: TGCGCCAGCAGCTTCTTACAGGGGGAAACCTACGAGCAGTACTTC; CDR3: CASSFLQGETYEQYF
D: TRBD1; V: TRBV11-2; J: TRBJ2-7; size: -; DNA: TGTGCCAGCAGCTCCTGGACAGGGGACGCCTCTGCCCACGCCCAGTACTTC; CDR3: CASSSWTGDASAHAQYF
D: TRBD1; V: TRBV28; J: TRBJ1-6; size: -; DNA: TGTGCCAGCATTACCGGGACAGTCTCACCCCTCCACTTT; CDR3: CASITGTVSPLHF